One sample yielded the 24 T cell receptor beta chains listed below, sequenced in a study of T-cell reconstitution after alpha-beta-depleted transplantation in children. Library preparation (for TCRbeta) was performed with unique molecular identifiers. TCRdb redid the calling of the PCR reads with MiXCR, one entry per CDR3 protein. The sample includes about 310,000 distinct CDR3 sequences, approximately 23% of them seen just once. The sequences come from PBMCs, mostly from graft donor cells, collected 180 days after TCRalphabeta/CD19-depleted stem cell transplant. Source of these receptors: a male patient aged 10-17 years who had a stem cell transplant for acute lymphoblastic leukemia, so the T cells may come from the graft donor.

This clonotype was picked up many times. The rearrangement joins TRBV7-9 to TRBJ2-2; D is unresolved. The CDR3 totals 15 residues. Trimming left V 2 bases short and J 4 bases short, with 11 bases between. Germline values: CDR1 SEHNR, CDR2 FQNEAQ (reference sequence). The CDR3 DNA follows: TGTGCCAGCAGCTTATTACTACCGGGCACCGGGGAGCTGTTTTTT. The encoded protein is CASSLLLPGTGELFF.

This chain links TRBV6-5 with TRBJ2-7; the match to TRBD2 covers 8 bases. With 5 bases clipped from V and 2 bases from J, the junction kept 14 bases outside the gene matches. The CDR3 length is 17 residues. Germline lookup yields CDR1 MNHEY and CDR2 SVGAGI. The CDR3 sequence is CASSLHEPGLDPYEQYF. CDR3 DNA sequence: TGTGCCAGCAGTCTACATGAACCGGGACTAGATCCCTACGAGCAGTACTTC.

This clonotype was recorded only once. V and J are TRBV20-1 and TRBJ2-7; the match to TRBD1 covers 8 bases. This CDR3 contains 18 residues. The V gene end was trimmed by 1 base and the J gene end by 2 bases; junction bases not matched to a gene: 16. Germline CDR1 is DFQATT and CDR2 is SNEGSKA (reference sequence). CDR3 sequence: CSARVGAGGTSLAYEQYF. The CDR3 coding sequence is TGCAGTGCTAGAGTAGGGGCAGGGGGCACCTCCCTGGCCTACGAGCAGTACTTC.

The gene calls are TRBV9 and TRBJ2-7, with 8 nucleotides matching TRBD1. The germline V gene has CDR1 SGDLS and CDR2 YYNGEE. The CDR3 runs to 14 residues. Unmatched junction bases numbered 7, after V lost 4 bases and J lost 4 bases. Here the CDR3 reads CASSPRDRRYEQYF. The CDR3 region has the DNA TGTGCCAGCAGCCCAAGGGACAGGCGATACGAGCAGTACTTC.

This clonotype was observed a handful of times. This chain connects TRBV18 to TRBJ1-5; D is perhaps TRBD1 (5 bases). CDR1 is KGHSH and CDR2 is LQKENI in the germline V gene. V was shortened by 1 base and J by 6 bases, with 10 bases between the two germline ends. The CDR3 totals 14 residues. CDR3 DNA: TGTGCCAGCTCACCACAGCGGGGGGGTCAGCCCCAGCATTTT. Its translation: CASSPQRGGQPQHF. Variable domain in full (rest from reference TRBV18 and TRBJ1-5): NAGVMQNPRHLVRRRGQEARLRCSPMKGHSHVYWYRQLPEEGLKFMVYLQKENIIDESGMPKERFSAEFPKEGPSILRIQQVVRGDSAAYFCASSPQRGGQPQHFGDGTRLSIL.

Notes on this clonotype: At one end, the junction sequence differs from germline, possibly due to a read error. The genes are TRBV30 and TRBJ1-2, with no clear D. This CDR3 spans 13 amino acids. Per germline, CDR1 GTSNPN and CDR2 SVGIG (reference sequence). CDR3 coding DNA: TGTGCCTGGAGTCCAAGCCTAAACTATGGCGACACCTTC. It yields the protein CAWSPSLNYGDTF.

V gene TRBV7-3 combines with J gene TRBJ2-7, with 8 bases lining up with TRBD2. V gave up 1 base and J gave up 2 bases; unmatched junction bases: 4. There are 15 residues in the CDR3. The V gene's germline CDR1 is SGHTA and CDR2 FQGTGA. As DNA, the CDR3 is TGTGCCAGCAGCTTAAAACGGGAGGGTCCCTACGAGCAGTACTTC. It specifies CASSLKREGPYEQYF.

Note on this clonotype: This may arise from a read error, as a much more abundant clone is one base away. The chain employs TRBV5-8 and TRBJ2-7; weak D call: TRBD1 (5 bases). From germline, CDR1 is SGHTS and CDR2 YDEGEE. Deletions cut 0 bases from V and 3 bases from J, with 7 bases between. The CDR3 runs to 13 residues. CDR3 sequence: CASSLDRIYEQYF. CDR3 DNA: TGTGCCAGCAGCTTGGACAGGATCTACGAGCAGTACTTC.

The chain combines TRBV5-1 with TRBJ1-1; D is unclear. Germline assignment: CDR1 SGHRS and CDR2 YFSETQ. V was cut by 0 bases and J by 2 bases, with 11 bases left in between. The CDR3 length is 15 residues. The chain's CDR3 is CASSLVVSFNTEAFF. In nucleotides, the CDR3 is TGCGCCAGCAGCTTGGTGGTGTCTTTCAACACTGAAGCTTTCTTT.

The chain links TRBV5-5 to TRBJ2-7, with D unclear. This CDR3 region has 15 residues. Trimming left V 2 bases short and J 4 bases short, with 16 bases between. Germline CDR1 is SGHKS and CDR2 is YYEKEE (reference sequence). CDR3 protein: CASSFTATPPYEQYF. The CDR3 bases are TGTGCCAGCAGCTTTACAGCGACTCCCCCGTACGAGCAGTACTTC.

The chain uses TRBV20-1 and TRBJ1-5, with D possibly matching TRBD1 (6 bases). Germline V gives CDR1 DFQATT, CDR2 SNEGSKA (reference sequence). This CDR3 comprises 15 residues. V was pared by 5 bases and J by 7 bases, with 21 bases between. The CDR3 is CSASRRGSEGQPQHF. For the CDR3, the DNA is TGCAGTGCTTCCCGCAGGGGATCAGAAGGGCAGCCCCAGCATTTT.

This chain connects TRBV5-1 to TRBJ2-1; 8 bases are a match to TRBD2. The germline gives CDR1 SGHRS, CDR2 YFSETQ. The CDR3 contains 16 residues. With V trimmed by 0 bases and J by 5 bases, 7 bases remained unmatched. CDR3 protein: CASSLVVSGVNNEQFF. CDR3 nucleotides: TGCGCCAGCAGCTTGGTTGTTAGCGGGGTGAACAATGAGCAGTTCTTC.

This clonotype was counted a few times. The chain links TRBV9 to TRBJ2-5; 12 nucleotides agree with TRBD2. The CDR3 has 14 amino acids. After removal of 2 bases from V and 4 bases from J, the junction contained 0 bases not matched to a gene. The germline V gene has CDR1 SGDLS and CDR2 YYNGEE. The CDR3: CASSVTSGRETQYF. DNA of the CDR3: TGTGCCAGCAGCGTGACTAGCGGGAGAGAGACCCAGTACTTC.

The chain couples TRBV18 to TRBJ2-3; maybe TRBD1 (6 bases). Trimming removed 0 bases at V and 4 bases at J, with 8 bases between. CDR3 length equals 14 residues. Per germline, CDR1 KGHSH and CDR2 LQKENI. The CDR3 DNA sequence: TGTGCCAGCTCACCACCCAGGGGCGCAGATACGCAGTATTTT. Translation: CASSPPRGADTQYF.

This clonotype was counted many times. The J gene is TRBJ2-6, the V gene TRBV9; no definite D call. The V end lost 2 bases, the J end lost 0 bases, and 3 bases lay between the germline ends. CDR1 is SGDLS and CDR2 is YYNGEE in the germline V gene. This CDR3 contains 14 residues. The CDR3 region has the DNA TGTGCCAGCAGCGTCCTCTCTGGGGCCAACGTCCTGACTTTC. This codes for CASSVLSGANVLTF. Full variable domain (remainder filled in from reference TRBV9 and TRBJ2-6): DSGVTQTPKHLITATGQRVTLRCSPRSGDLSVYWYQQSLDQGLQFLIQYYNGEERAKGNILERFSAQQFPDLHSELNLSSLELGDSALYFCASSVLSGANVLTFGAGSRLTVL.

This clonotype has a handful of counts. The V call is TRBV18, the J call TRBJ2-5; D remains unclear. This CDR3 region has 14 residues. In germline, CDR1 is KGHSH, CDR2 LQKENI. V was trimmed by 0 bases and J by 3 bases, leaving 8 bases between them. The CDR3 DNA reads as TGTGCCAGCTCACCACCCAGGCCAGAAGAGACCCAGTACTTC. Translation gives CASSPPRPEETQYF.

The chain couples TRBV12-3 or TRBV12-4 to TRBJ1-2, with D perhaps TRBD1 (6 bases). V lost 6 bases to trimming and J lost 8 bases, with 19 bases between them. The CDR3 sequence is 14 residues long. CDR3 protein: CASRTGWVGGGYTF. For the CDR3, the DNA is TGTGCCAGCAGAACAGGGTGGGTAGGTGGAGGCTACACCTTC.

This clonotype was observed a few times. V and J are TRBV5-1 and TRBJ1-1, with TRBD1 matching over 9 bases. This CDR3 comprises 16 residues. Unmatched junction bases numbered 8, after V lost 4 bases and J lost 1 base. Germline CDR1 is SGHRS and CDR2 is YFSETQ. The CDR3 protein is CASSPGQGFSNTEAFF. CDR3 coding DNA: TGCGCCAGCAGCCCGGGACAGGGTTTTTCGAACACTGAAGCTTTCTTT. Together with reference TRBV5-1 and TRBJ1-1, the CDR3 gives the full variable domain: KAGVTQTPRYLIKTRGQQVTLSCSPISGHRSVSWYQQTPGQGLQFLFEYFSETQRNKGNFPGRFSGRQFSNSRSEMNVSTLELGDSALYLCASSPGQGFSNTEAFFGQGTRLTVV.

This rearrangement joins TRBV20-1 to TRBJ2-5; 7 bases align to TRBD2. Germline CDR1 and CDR2: DFQATT and SNEGSKA (reference sequence). The CDR3 is 13 amino acids. After removal of 4 bases from V and 3 bases from J, the junction contained 5 bases not matched to a gene. The CDR3 DNA is TGCAGTGCTACAACGGGAGGAAAAGAGACCCAGTACTTC. It translates to CSATTGGKETQYF.

The chain couples TRBV7-2 to TRBJ1-1, with D uncertain. Germline V lookup: CDR1 SGHTA, CDR2 FQGNSA. V lost 1 base to trimming and J lost 0 bases, with 6 bases between them. The CDR3 is 14 amino acids. The CDR3 here is CASSLVTLNTEAFF. CDR3 nucleotides: TGTGCCAGCAGCTTAGTGACATTGAACACTGAAGCTTTCTTT.

The J gene is TRBJ2-5, the V gene TRBV4-1, with TRBD1 matching 7 bases. The germline gives CDR1 MGHRA, CDR2 YSYEKL. V lost 1 base and J lost 6; bases outside the gene matches: 8. This CDR3 spans 15 amino acids. The CDR3 reads CASSQVEGAGKTQYF. CDR3 nucleotides: TGCGCCAGCAGCCAAGTAGAGGGGGCTGGAAAGACCCAGTACTTC.

This clonotype was counted ten times or more. The chain recombines TRBV28 with TRBJ2-2, with TRBD2 matching 9 bases. Germline V gene data show CDR1 as MDHEN and CDR2 as SYDVKM. The CDR3 is made up of 17 amino acids. The V and J ends lost 6 bases and 7 bases, in that order; junction bases with no gene match: 15. The CDR3 coding sequence is TGTGCCAGCAGACTCCAACTCTCGGGACTAGCTGTCGGGGAGCTGTTTTTT. It codes for CASRLQLSGLAVGELFF.

This clonotype was detected only a few times. The J gene is TRBJ2-5, the V gene TRBV7-9; D is unclear. Per germline, CDR1 SEHNR and CDR2 FQNEAQ (reference sequence). V was clipped by 2 bases and J by 5 bases, with 12 bases between them. The length of the CDR3 is 14 residues. The CDR3 coding sequence is TGTGCCAGCAGCTTATCGGCCCAATCGGAGACCCAGTACTTC. This sequence encodes CASSLSAQSETQYF.

This clonotype was picked up one time. The junction does not match germline at one end; this may be a read error. The chain employs TRBV7-2 and TRBJ2-1; either TRBD1 or TRBD2 may supply D (5 bases each). CDR1 is SGHTA and CDR2 is FQGNSA in the germline V gene. The length of the CDR3 is 15 residues. For the CDR3, the DNA is TGTGCCAGCAGCTTAGCTGGGAGCAGGGTCAATGAGCAGTCCTTC. Its translation: CASSLAGSRVNEQSF.